These 10 T cell receptor beta chains originate from one sample sequenced in a study of T cell changes during pregnancy in multiple sclerosis. The data were produced by immunoSEQ multiplex PCR, yet TCRdb's version contains in-frame clones alone and is incomplete. The sample lists tens of thousands of clones; under 95% were seen once. This specimen consisted of CD4+ T cells from peripheral blood mononuclear cells, obtained before pregnancy. The receptors here all came from a female donor with multiple sclerosis, enrolled in a pregnancy study.

The gene calls are TRBV6-5 and TRBJ2-3; 7 bases are a match to TRBD2. V was clipped by 6 bases and J by 2 bases; unmatched bases: 8. From germline, CDR1 is MNHEY and CDR2 SVGAGI. CDR3 size: 15 residues. In DNA, the CDR3 is TGTGCCAGCAGGCGGGAGTTGGGGTTCACAGATACGCAGTATTTT. Amino acids: CASRRELGFTDTQYF.

The V gene is TRBV5-1, the J gene TRBJ2-5, with 15 bases identical to TRBD2. V was pared by 4 bases and J by 5 bases, with 3 bases of the junction left unmatched. Germline CDR1 and CDR2: SGHRS and YFSETQ. CDR3 size: 15 residues. CDR3 bases: TGCGCCAGCAGCATAGGACTAGCGGGAGGGGAGACCCAGTACTTC. Its translation: CASSIGLAGGETQYF.

The chain uses TRBV2 and TRBJ1-1; possible D gene TRBD1, 5 bases. V was clipped by 7 bases and J by 3 bases, with 24 bases between them. The CDR3 is made up of 17 amino acids. Germline assignment: CDR1 SNHLY and CDR2 FYNNEI. CDR3 nucleotide sequence: TGTGCCAGCACCAAAGGGCAGGGCGGTAGCGGTGACACTGAAGCTTTCTTT. It translates to CASTKGQGGSGDTEAFF.

In this sample, this clone turned up a few times. This chain connects TRBV13 to TRBJ2-5, with 7 bases that match TRBD1. The V gene's germline CDR1 is PRHDT and CDR2 FYEKMQ (reference sequence). This CDR3 is 15 amino acids long. The V segment lost 2 bases and the J segment 1 base; nucleotides outside the gene matches: 4. CDR3 sequence reads: CASSLRWDSQETQYF. In nucleotides, the CDR3 is TGTGCCAGCAGCTTAAGGTGGGACAGCCAAGAGACCCAGTACTTC.

The V call is TRBV10-1, the J call TRBJ2-2; maybe TRBD2 (5 bases). Germline V lookup: CDR1 WNHNN, CDR2 SYGVQD (reference sequence). The length of the CDR3 is 16 residues. V shed 0 bases and J shed 6 bases, with 14 bases lying between them. CDR3 bases: TGCGCCAGCAGTGAGTCGAACACTAGTCGGGCCGGGGAGCTGTTTTTT. Amino acid sequence: CASSESNTSRAGELFF.

V is TRBV19 and J is TRBJ1-5; 8 bases are a match to TRBD1. With V trimmed by 2 bases and J by 4 bases, 1 base remained unmatched. CDR1 is LNHDA and CDR2 is SQIVND in the germline V gene (reference sequence). The CDR3 extends over 14 amino acids. As DNA, the CDR3 is TGTGCCAGTAGTATACAGGGGGCAAATCAGCCCCAGCATTTT. This gives the protein CASSIQGANQPQHF. Together with reference TRBV19 and TRBJ1-5, the CDR3 gives the full variable domain: DGGITQSPKYLFRKEGQNVTLSCEQNLNHDAMYWYRQDPGQGLRLIYYSQIVNDFQKGDIAEGYSVSREKKESFPLTVTSAQKNPTAFYLCASSIQGANQPQHFGDGTRLSIL.

J is TRBJ2-7 and V is TRBV25-1, with a tentative D call TRBD1 (5 bases). The CDR3 has 13 residues. Trimming stripped 7 bases from V and 0 bases from J, with 10 bases between. Germline CDR1 MGHDK, CDR2 SYGVNS. The CDR3 protein is CASTQASSYEQYF. In DNA form, the CDR3 reads TGTGCCAGCACACAGGCGAGCTCCTACGAGCAGTACTTC.

J is TRBJ1-1 and V is TRBV28, with D possibly TRBD1 on 6 matching bases. From germline, CDR1 is MDHEN and CDR2 SYDVKM. The CDR3 sequence is 17 residues long. V shed 5 bases and J shed 2 bases, with 21 bases lying between them. CDR3 nucleotides: TGTGCCAGCAGTAAAATTTACAGGGTGAACAGCAACACTGAAGCTTTCTTT. Translating gives CASSKIYRVNSNTEAFF. The full variable domain, its missing parts supplied by reference TRBV28 and TRBJ1-1, is DVKVTQSSRYLVKRTGEKVFLECVQDMDHENMFWYRQDPGLGLRLIYFSYDVKMKEKGDIPEGYSVSREKKERFSLILESASTNQTSMYLCASSKIYRVNSNTEAFFGQGTRLTVV.

This clone was counted a single time. The chain couples TRBV5-1 to TRBJ2-3; TRBD2 aligns across 10 bases. CDR3 length: 17 amino acids. V was clipped by 4 bases and J by 3 bases; unmatched bases: 11. Germline-derived CDR1 and CDR2 are SGHRS and YFSETQ. The CDR3 nucleotides are TGCGCCAGCAGCCAAATTTCCAGCGGGAGGGTAACAGATACGCAGTATTTT. Protein product: CASSQISSGRVTDTQYF.

The CDR3 region is CASSPRILTGGADTQYF. The CDR3 DNA reads as TGTGCCAGCTCACCCCGGATCTTAACGGGGGGAGCAGATACGCAGTATTTT. V gene TRBV18 combines with J gene TRBJ2-3, with 7 nucleotides matching TRBD2. V dropped 3 bases and J dropped 4; count of bases not matched to a gene: 13. The CDR3 consists of 17 residues. Germline V CDR1 and CDR2: KGHSH, LQKENI.